The sequence of this T cell receptor (beta chain) was determined in a study of human T cells and chemical hapten exposure. Regarding the study as a whole: With regard to DPC sensitization, TCRs above 1 in 1000 frequency did not change. Versus controls, significantly more large CDR3 similarity clusters arose from expanded TCRs.

The ends were cut back, 4 bases at V and 4 bases at J, with 7 bases in the middle. Germline V gene sequence: CDR1 MDHEN, CDR2 SYDVKM. The CDR3 consists of 12 residues. As to time point: patch test 3, about 24 weeks after DPC sensitization. Indicated treatment: therapeutic diphenylcyclopropenone sensitization with weekly scalp DPC. Per the original data handling: Per sample, the median was around 100,000 TCRs, with values from around 24,000 to 710,000. TCRdb called the RACE reads again in MiXCR, with one record for every CDR3 protein. The V and J calls follow TCRdb's processing rather than the paper's. The repertoire has around 200,000 distinct CDR3 sequences, about 22% of them found once; the top ten carry 2% to 2.5%. For this clonotype: Its antigen remains unknown.

The chain couples TRBV28 to TRBJ2-5, with D perhaps TRBD1 (6 bases). The origin of this receptor is a woman in her thirties or forties with alopecia areata. Some clones in this sample may be carry-over from other donors' samples. Sequencing used whole blood, obtained in connection with sensitization to the hapten diphenylcyclopropenone (DPC). The CDR3 loop reads CASSSDRETQYF. The CDR3 bases are TGTGCCAGCAGTTCGGACAGAGAGACCCAGTACTTC.